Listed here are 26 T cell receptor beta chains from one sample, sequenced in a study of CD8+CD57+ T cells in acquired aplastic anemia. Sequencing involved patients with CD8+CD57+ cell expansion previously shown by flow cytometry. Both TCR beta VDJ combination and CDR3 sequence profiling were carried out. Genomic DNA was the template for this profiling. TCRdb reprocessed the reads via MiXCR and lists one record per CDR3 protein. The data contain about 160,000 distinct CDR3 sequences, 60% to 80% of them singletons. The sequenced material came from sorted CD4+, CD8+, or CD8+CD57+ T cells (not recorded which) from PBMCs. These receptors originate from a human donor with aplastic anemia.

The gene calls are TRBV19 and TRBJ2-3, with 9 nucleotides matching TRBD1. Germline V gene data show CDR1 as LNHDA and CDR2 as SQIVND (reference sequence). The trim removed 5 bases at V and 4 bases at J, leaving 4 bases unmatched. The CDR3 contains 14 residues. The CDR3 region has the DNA TGTGCCAGTAGTCACGACAGGGGGTCAGATACGCAGTATTTT. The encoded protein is CASSHDRGSDTQYF. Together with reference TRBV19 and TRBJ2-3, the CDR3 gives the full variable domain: DGGITQSPKYLFRKEGQNVTLSCEQNLNHDAMYWYRQDPGQGLRLIYYSQIVNDFQKGDIAEGYSVSREKKESFPLTVTSAQKNPTAFYLCASSHDRGSDTQYFGPGTRLTVL.

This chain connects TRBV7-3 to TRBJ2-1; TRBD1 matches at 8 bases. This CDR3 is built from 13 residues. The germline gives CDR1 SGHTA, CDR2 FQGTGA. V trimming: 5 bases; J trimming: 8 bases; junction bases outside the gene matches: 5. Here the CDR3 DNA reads TGTGCCAGCAGCGCGACAGGGGAGGATGAGCAGTTCTTC. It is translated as CASSATGEDEQFF.

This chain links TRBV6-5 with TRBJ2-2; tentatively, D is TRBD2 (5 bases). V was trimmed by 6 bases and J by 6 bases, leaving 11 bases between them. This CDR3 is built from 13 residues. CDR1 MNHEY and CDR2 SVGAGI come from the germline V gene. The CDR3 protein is CASSRGGSGELFF. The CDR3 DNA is TGTGCCAGCAGCCGCGGCGGGTCCGGGGAGCTGTTTTTT.

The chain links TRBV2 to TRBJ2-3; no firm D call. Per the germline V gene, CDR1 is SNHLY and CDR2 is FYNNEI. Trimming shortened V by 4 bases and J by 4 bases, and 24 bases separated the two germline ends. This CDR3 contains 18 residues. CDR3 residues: CASSGANRWHGGPDTQYF. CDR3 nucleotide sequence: TGTGCCAGCAGTGGGGCTAATCGGTGGCATGGTGGGCCAGATACGCAGTATTTT.

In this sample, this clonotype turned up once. CDR3 DNA: TGCGCCAGCAGCTCAGGGACAGAGAACACCGGGGAGCTGTTTTTT. Amino acids: CASSSGTENTGELFF. This chain uses TRBV5-1 with TRBJ2-2; 7 bases are a match to TRBD1. Germline CDR1 reads SGHRS; CDR2 reads YFSETQ. The CDR3 extends over 15 amino acids. The J segment lost 1 base and the V segment lost 3 bases, leaving 3 bases of the junction unmatched.

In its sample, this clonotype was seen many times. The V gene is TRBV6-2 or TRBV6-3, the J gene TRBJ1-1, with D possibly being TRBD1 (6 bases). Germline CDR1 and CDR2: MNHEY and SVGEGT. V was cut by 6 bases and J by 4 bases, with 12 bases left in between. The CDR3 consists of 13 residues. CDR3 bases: TGTGCCAGCAGCGGGGGCAGAATCACTGAAGCTTTCTTT. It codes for CASSGGRITEAFF.

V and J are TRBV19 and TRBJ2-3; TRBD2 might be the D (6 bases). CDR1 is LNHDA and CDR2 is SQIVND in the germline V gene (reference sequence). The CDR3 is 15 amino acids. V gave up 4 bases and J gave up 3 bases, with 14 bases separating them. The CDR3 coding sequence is TGTGCCAGTAGTAGGGGGGAACTGTCAACAGATACGCAGTATTTT. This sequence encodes CASSRGELSTDTQYF.

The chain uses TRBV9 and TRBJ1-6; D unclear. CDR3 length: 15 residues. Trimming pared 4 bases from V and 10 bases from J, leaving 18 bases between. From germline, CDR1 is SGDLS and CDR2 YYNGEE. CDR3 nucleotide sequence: TGTGCCAGCAGCCTCCTGAATCGGGCGGGCTCACCCCTCCACTTT. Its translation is CASSLLNRAGSPLHF.

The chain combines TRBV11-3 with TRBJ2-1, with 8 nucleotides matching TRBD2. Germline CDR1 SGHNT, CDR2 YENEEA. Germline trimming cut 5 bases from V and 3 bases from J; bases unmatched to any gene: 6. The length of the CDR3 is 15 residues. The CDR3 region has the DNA TGTGCCAGCAGCCCAAGCGGGAGTTACTACAATGAGCAGTTCTTC. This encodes CASSPSGSYYNEQFF.

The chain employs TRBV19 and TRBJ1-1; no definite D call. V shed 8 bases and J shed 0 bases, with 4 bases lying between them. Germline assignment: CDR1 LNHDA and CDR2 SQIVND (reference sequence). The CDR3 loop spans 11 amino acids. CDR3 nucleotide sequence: TGTGCCAGTCTTATGAACACTGAAGCTTTCTTT. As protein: CASLMNTEAFF.

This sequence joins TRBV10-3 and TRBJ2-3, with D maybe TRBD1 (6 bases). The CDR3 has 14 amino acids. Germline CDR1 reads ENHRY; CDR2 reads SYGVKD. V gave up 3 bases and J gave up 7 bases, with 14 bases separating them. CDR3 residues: CAISDIGQLHTQYF. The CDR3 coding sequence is TGTGCCATCAGTGATATTGGACAGCTCCATACGCAGTATTTT.

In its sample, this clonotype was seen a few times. CDR3 bases: TGCAGCAGTGGGGCAGGGGAAGCCGGGGAGCTGTTTTTT. It codes for CSSGAGEAGELFF. This sequence joins TRBV29-1 and TRBJ2-2; a possible D gene is TRBD1 (6 bases). The CDR3 totals 13 residues. Trimming took 8 bases from V and 6 from J, leaving 16 bases between them. Looked up from germline, CDR1 is SQVTM and CDR2 is ANQGSEA.

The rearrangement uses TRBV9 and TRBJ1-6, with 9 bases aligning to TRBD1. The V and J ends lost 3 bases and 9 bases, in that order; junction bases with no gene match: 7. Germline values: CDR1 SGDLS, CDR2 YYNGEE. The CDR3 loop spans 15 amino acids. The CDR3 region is CASSGGDRAASPLHF. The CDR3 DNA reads TGTGCCAGCAGCGGGGGGGACAGGGCGGCTTCACCCCTCCACTTT.

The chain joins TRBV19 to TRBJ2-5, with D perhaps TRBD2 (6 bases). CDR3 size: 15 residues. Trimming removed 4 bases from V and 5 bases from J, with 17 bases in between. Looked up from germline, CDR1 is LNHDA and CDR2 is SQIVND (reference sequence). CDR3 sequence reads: CASSTLGGSEETQYF. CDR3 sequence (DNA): TGTGCCAGTAGTACCCTTGGGGGGTCTGAGGAGACCCAGTACTTC. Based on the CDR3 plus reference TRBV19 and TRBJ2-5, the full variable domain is DGGITQSPKYLFRKEGQNVTLSCEQNLNHDAMYWYRQDPGQGLRLIYYSQIVNDFQKGDIAEGYSVSREKKESFPLTVTSAQKNPTAFYLCASSTLGGSEETQYFGPGTRLLVL.

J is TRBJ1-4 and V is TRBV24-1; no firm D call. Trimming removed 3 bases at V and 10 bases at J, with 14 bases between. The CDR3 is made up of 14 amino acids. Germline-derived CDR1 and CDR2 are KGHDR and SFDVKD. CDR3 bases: TGTGCCACCAGTGATCCCCGGTTCACGGGAAAACTGTTTTTT. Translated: CATSDPRFTGKLFF.

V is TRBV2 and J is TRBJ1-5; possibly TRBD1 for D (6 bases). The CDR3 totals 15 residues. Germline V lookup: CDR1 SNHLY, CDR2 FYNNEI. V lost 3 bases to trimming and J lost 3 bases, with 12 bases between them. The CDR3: CASSDQGSPNQPQHF. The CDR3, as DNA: TGTGCCAGCAGTGATCAGGGGAGCCCCAATCAGCCCCAGCATTTT.

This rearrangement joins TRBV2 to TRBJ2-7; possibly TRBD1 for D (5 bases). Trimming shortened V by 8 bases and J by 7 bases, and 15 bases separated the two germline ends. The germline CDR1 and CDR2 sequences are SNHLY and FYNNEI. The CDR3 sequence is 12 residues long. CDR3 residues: CASVDSPREQYF. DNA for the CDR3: TGTGCCAGCGTAGACAGTCCTCGGGAGCAGTACTTC.

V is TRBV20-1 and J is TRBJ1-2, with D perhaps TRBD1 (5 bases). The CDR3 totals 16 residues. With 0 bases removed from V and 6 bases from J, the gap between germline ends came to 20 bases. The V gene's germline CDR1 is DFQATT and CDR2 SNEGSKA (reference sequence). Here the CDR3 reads CSARDPGFLRDHGYTF. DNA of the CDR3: TGCAGTGCTAGAGACCCGGGGTTCCTCAGGGATCATGGCTACACCTTC.

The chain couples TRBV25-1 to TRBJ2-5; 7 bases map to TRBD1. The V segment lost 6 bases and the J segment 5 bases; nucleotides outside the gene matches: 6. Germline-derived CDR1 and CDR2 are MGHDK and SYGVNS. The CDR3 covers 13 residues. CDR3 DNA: TGTGCCAGCAGCTTCCGGACAGGCGAGACCCAGTACTTC. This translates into CASSFRTGETQYF.

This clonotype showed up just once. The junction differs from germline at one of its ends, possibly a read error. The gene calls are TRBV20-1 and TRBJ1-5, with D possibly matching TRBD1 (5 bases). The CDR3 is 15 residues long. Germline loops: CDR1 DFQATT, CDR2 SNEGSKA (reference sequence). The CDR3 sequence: CSAHPRGRGNQPQHF. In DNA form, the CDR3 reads TGCAGTGCACACCCGCGGGGGAGGGGCAACCAGCCCCAGCATTTT.

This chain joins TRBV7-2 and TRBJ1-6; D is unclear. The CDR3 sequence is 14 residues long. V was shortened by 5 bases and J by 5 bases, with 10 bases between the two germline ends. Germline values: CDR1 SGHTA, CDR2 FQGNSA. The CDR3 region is CASSRPSNNSPLHF. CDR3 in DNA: TGTGCCAGCAGCCGACCCAGCAATAATTCACCCCTCCACTTT. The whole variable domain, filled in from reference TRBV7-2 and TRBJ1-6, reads GAGVSQSPSNKVTEKGKDVELRCDPISGHTALYWYRQSLGQGLEFLIYFQGNSAPDKSGLPSDRFSAERTGGSVSTLTIQRTQQEDSAVYLCASSRPSNNSPLHFGNGTRLTVT.

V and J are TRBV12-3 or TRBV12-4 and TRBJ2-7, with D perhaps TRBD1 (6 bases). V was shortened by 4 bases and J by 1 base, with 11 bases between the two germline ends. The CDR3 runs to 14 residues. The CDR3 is CASSYRGQSYEQYF. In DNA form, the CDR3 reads TGTGCCAGCAGTTATAGAGGACAGTCCTACGAGCAGTACTTC.

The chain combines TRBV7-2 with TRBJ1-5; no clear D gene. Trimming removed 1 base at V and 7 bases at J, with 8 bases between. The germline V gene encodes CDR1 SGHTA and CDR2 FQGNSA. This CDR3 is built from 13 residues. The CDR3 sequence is CASSLGDGQPQHF. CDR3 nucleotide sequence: TGTGCCAGCAGCTTAGGTGACGGACAGCCCCAGCATTTT.

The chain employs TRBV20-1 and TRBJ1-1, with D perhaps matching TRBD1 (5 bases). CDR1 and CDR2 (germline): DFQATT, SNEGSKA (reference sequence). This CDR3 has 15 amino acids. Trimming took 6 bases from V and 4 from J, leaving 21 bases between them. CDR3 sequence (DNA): TGCAGTGCCCCGGTGGGACGTGGGGGGAGCACTGAAGCTTTCTTT. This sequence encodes CSAPVGRGGSTEAFF.

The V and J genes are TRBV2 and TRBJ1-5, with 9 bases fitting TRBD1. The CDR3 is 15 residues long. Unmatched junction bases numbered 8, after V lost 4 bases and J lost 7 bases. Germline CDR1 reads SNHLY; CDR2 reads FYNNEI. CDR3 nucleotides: TGTGCCAGCAGTGGTACAGGGGGCGAGGGGCAGCCCCAGCATTTT. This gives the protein CASSGTGGEGQPQHF.

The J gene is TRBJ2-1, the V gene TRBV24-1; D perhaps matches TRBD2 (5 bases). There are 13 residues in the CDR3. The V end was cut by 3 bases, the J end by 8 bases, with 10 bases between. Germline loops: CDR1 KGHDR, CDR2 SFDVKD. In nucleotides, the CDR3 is TGTGCCACCAGTGATCCCGAGAGGGATGAGCAGTTCTTC. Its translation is CATSDPERDEQFF.